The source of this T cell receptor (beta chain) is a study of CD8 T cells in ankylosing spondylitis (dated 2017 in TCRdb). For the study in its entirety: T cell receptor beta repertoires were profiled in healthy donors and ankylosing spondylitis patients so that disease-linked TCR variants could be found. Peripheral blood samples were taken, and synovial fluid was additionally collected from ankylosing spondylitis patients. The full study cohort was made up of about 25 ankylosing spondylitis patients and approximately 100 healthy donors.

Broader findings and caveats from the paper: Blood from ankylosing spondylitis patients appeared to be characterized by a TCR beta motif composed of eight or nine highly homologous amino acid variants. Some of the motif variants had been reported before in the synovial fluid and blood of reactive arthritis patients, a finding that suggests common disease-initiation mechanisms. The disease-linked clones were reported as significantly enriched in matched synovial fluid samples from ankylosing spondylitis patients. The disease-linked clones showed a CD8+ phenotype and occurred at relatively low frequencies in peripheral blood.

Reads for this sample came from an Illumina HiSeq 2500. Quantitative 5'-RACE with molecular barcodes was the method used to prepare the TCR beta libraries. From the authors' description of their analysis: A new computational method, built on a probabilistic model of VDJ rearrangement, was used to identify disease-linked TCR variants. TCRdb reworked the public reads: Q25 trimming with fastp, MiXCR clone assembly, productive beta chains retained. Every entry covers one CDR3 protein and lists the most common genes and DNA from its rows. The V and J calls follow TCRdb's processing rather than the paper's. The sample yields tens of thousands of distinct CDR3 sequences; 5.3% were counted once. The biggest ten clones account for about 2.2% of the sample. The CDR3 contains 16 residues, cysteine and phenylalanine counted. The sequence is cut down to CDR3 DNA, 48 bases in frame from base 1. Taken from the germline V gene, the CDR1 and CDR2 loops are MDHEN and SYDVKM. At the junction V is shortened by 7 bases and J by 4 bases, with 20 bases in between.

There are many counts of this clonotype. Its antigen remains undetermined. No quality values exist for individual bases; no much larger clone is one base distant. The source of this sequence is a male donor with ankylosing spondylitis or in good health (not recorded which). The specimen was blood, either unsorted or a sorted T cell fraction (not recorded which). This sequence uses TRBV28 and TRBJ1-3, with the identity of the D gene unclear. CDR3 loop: CASIPRMGSGGNTIYF. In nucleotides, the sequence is TGTGCCAGCATTCCGAGAATGGGGTCAGGCGGAAACACCATATATTTT.